Below are 21 T cell receptor beta chains sequenced from a single sample in a study of PD-1 blockade in classical Hodgkin lymphoma. With no exception, relapse followed autologous stem cell transplantation in all patients, and brentuximab vedotin exposure varied. Repertoires were generated with immunoSEQ multiplex PCR, while TCRdb's copy carries only in-frame clones and drops some. Of about 36,000 clones in the sample, about 70% were seen once. This specimen consisted of peripheral blood mononuclear cells (PBMCs), obtained before the second cycle of nivolumab. Receptors were obtained from a human donor with classical Hodgkin lymphoma.

CDR3 coding DNA: TGCGCCAGCAGCTTGGGTGGCAGCGGCAATGAGCAGTTCTTC. This encodes CASSLGGSGNEQFF. V and J are TRBV5-1 and TRBJ2-1, with D perhaps matching TRBD2 (5 bases). Germline CDR1 and CDR2: SGHRS and YFSETQ. V gave up 0 bases and J gave up 6 bases, with 10 bases separating them. This CDR3 is 14 amino acids long.

The V and J genes are TRBV27 and TRBJ1-1; D gene uncertain. V lost 6 bases to trimming and J lost 1 base, with 15 bases between them. The CDR3 is 15 amino acids. Per germline, CDR1 MNHEY and CDR2 SMNVEV (reference sequence). The CDR3 protein is CASRMSWPANTEAFF. In nucleotides, the CDR3 is TGTGCCAGCAGAATGAGTTGGCCTGCGAACACTGAAGCTTTCTTT.

This clone has a handful of counts. The V and J genes are TRBV28 and TRBJ2-2, with 13 bases aligning to TRBD2. The CDR3 is 17 amino acids. Per germline, CDR1 MDHEN and CDR2 SYDVKM. V was pared by 6 bases and J by 1 base, with 5 bases of the junction left unmatched. DNA for the CDR3: TGTGCCAGCAGGTCGGGACTAGCGGGGCGGAACACCGGGGAGCTGTTTTTT. Its protein product is CASRSGLAGRNTGELFF.

The chain combines TRBV12-5 with TRBJ2-7; weak D call: TRBD1 (5 bases). This CDR3 is 16 amino acids long. The V end lost 0 bases, the J end lost 2 bases, and 14 bases lay between the germline ends. The germline gives CDR1 LGHNT, CDR2 FRNRAP. The CDR3 nucleotides are TGTGCTAGTGGTTTGGTTCGCCGGACACAGACCTACGAGCAGTACTTC. It is translated as CASGLVRRTQTYEQYF.

The rearrangement links TRBV27 to TRBJ1-2; tentatively, D is TRBD1 (5 bases). Trimming stripped 3 bases from V and 1 base from J, with 12 bases between. This CDR3 region has 15 residues. The germline gives CDR1 MNHEY, CDR2 SMNVEV (reference sequence). The CDR3 nucleotides read TGTGCCAGCAGTTTTTACCCAGGGCTTAACTATGGCTACACCTTC. Residues: CASSFYPGLNYGYTF.

The chain has TRBV4-2 and TRBJ2-7, with D hard to call. Trimming removed 0 bases from V and 4 bases from J, with 7 bases in between. The CDR3 sequence is 13 residues long. Per the germline V gene, CDR1 is LGHNA and CDR2 is YNFKEQ. Here the CDR3 DNA reads TGTGCCAGCAGCCAAGAAATCGGGTACGAGCAGTACTTC. Translating it yields CASSQEIGYEQYF.

This chain links TRBV7-9 with TRBJ2-5, with 12 bases fitting TRBD2. CDR1 is SEHNR and CDR2 is FQNEAQ in the germline V gene (reference sequence). J was trimmed by 5 bases and V by 5 bases; bases with no gene match: 6. The CDR3 extends over 15 amino acids. CDR3 residues: CASSLGTSGSETQYF. The DNA for the CDR3 is TGTGCCAGCAGCCTTGGGACTAGCGGGTCGGAGACCCAGTACTTC. Drawing the rest from reference TRBV7-9 and TRBJ2-5, the complete variable domain is DTGVSQNPRHKITKRGQNVTFRCDPISEHNRLYWYRQTLGQGPEFLTYFQNEAQLEKSRLLSDRFSAERPKGSFSTLEIQRTEQGDSAMYLCASSLGTSGSETQYFGPGTRLLVL.

The chain recombines TRBV6-5 with TRBJ1-1, with D perhaps matching TRBD1 (5 bases). This CDR3 is 13 amino acids long. CDR1 MNHEY and CDR2 SVGAGI come from the germline V gene. Deletions cut 6 bases from V and 3 bases from J, with 11 bases between. The CDR3 spells CASRSGLHTEAFF. The DNA for the CDR3 is TGTGCCAGCAGATCGGGGCTACACACTGAAGCTTTCTTT.

In this sample, this clone turned up once. The gene calls are TRBV5-4 and TRBJ2-7; TRBD1 aligns across 9 bases. J was trimmed by 3 bases and V by 3 bases; bases with no gene match: 4. There are 14 residues in the CDR3. Germline V gene lookup returns CDR1 SGHNT and CDR2 YYREEE (reference sequence). Here the CDR3 DNA reads TGTGCCAGCAGCTGGGGGGACAGGGACTACGAGCAGTACTTC. This gives the protein CASSWGDRDYEQYF.

This clone turned up a few times. This chain connects TRBV18 to TRBJ2-3; D gene ambiguous. The CDR3 consists of 13 residues. Trimming pared 0 bases from V and 6 bases from J, leaving 7 bases between. Germline-derived CDR1 and CDR2 are KGHSH and LQKENI. The CDR3 DNA reads as TGTGCCAGCTCACCACCCATGGATGATACGCAGTATTTT. This gives the protein CASSPPMDDTQYF.

In this sample, this clone turned up a few times. This chain uses TRBV2 with TRBJ1-2; D is unclear. The length of the CDR3 is 12 residues. Germline V gene lookup returns CDR1 SNHLY and CDR2 FYNNEI. Trimming pared 2 bases from V and 4 bases from J, leaving 5 bases between. CDR3 loop: CASSEWGYGYTF. The CDR3 region has the DNA TGTGCCAGCAGTGAATGGGGCTATGGCTACACCTTC.

This clone is labeled as medium-sized (0.01 to 0.1%). This sequence joins TRBV28 and TRBJ2-1; TRBD2 matches at 12 bases. Germline values: CDR1 MDHEN, CDR2 SYDVKM. The trim removed 6 bases at V and 10 bases at J, leaving 13 bases unmatched. The CDR3 has 16 amino acids. The CDR3 region is CASSRLAGALKREQFF. DNA of the CDR3: TGTGCCAGCAGCAGACTAGCGGGAGCGTTGAAAAGGGAGCAGTTCTTC.

This clone has a handful of counts. The J gene is TRBJ2-1, the V gene TRBV5-5; no definite D call. There are 15 residues in the CDR3. The germline V and J ends were trimmed by 0 bases and 9 bases, with 16 bases remaining between them. The germline V gene has CDR1 SGHKS and CDR2 YYEKEE (reference sequence). CDR3 sequence reads: CASSLASGSWGEQFF. CDR3 sequence (DNA): TGTGCCAGCAGCTTGGCCTCGGGCTCCTGGGGTGAGCAGTTCTTC.

The chain carries TRBV10-3 and TRBJ2-7; 10 nucleotides agree with TRBD1. This CDR3 has 20 amino acids. CDR1 ENHRY and CDR2 SYGVKD come from the germline V gene. Trimming at V came to 4 bases and at J to 2 bases, leaving 20 bases not matched to a gene. As DNA, the CDR3 is TGTGCCATCAGTGCGGCCCTGGGACAGGGGCGAGCGGGAGAGGCCTACGAGCAGTACTTC. Translation: CAISAALGQGRAGEAYEQYF.

This clone was detected only a few times. The gene calls are TRBV10-3 and TRBJ1-1, with 7 bases lining up with TRBD1. CDR1 and CDR2 (germline): ENHRY, SYGVKD. This CDR3 is 16 amino acids long. The V gene end was trimmed by 4 bases and the J gene end by 5 bases; junction bases not matched to a gene: 13. CDR3 loop: CAISGRRRTGETEAFF. The CDR3 DNA is TGTGCCATCAGTGGCCGGAGACGAACAGGGGAAACTGAAGCTTTCTTT.

The CDR3 here is CSAHKNTEAFF. The CDR3 nucleotides are TGCAGTGCTCACAAGAACACTGAAGCTTTCTTT. V usage is TRBV20-1 and J usage is TRBJ1-1, with D uncertain. The length of the CDR3 is 11 residues. CDR1 DFQATT and CDR2 SNEGSKA come from the germline V gene (reference sequence). V gave up 5 bases and J gave up 1 base, with 5 bases separating them.

V is TRBV7-9 and J is TRBJ1-3; tentatively, D is TRBD1 (6 bases). V shed 3 bases and J shed 4 bases, with 10 bases lying between them. CDR3 length equals 14 residues. Germline V CDR1 and CDR2: SEHNR, FQNEAQ (reference sequence). CDR3 in amino acids: CASSFRGRGNTIYF. CDR3 nucleotide sequence: TGTGCCAGCAGCTTTCGGGGGCGAGGAAACACCATATATTTT.

V gene TRBV5-4 combines with J gene TRBJ2-5; maybe TRBD1 (6 bases). The V gene lost 2 bases and the J gene lost 7 bases, with 6 bases spanning the gap. The germline gives CDR1 SGHNT, CDR2 YYREEE (reference sequence). The CDR3 contains 11 residues. CDR3 residues: CASSLGGTQYF. As DNA, the CDR3 is TGTGCCAGCAGCTTAGGGGGGACCCAGTACTTC.

Here the CDR3 reads CASGSINYGYTF. CDR3 nucleotide sequence: TGTGCTAGTGGTTCGATCAACTATGGCTACACCTTC. The chain is built from TRBV12-5 and TRBJ1-2; D not certain. Germline-derived CDR1 and CDR2 are LGHNT and FRNRAP. V lost 4 bases and J 2 bases, leaving 5 bases between the germline ends. CDR3 length equals 12 residues.

The V call is TRBV14, the J call TRBJ2-1, with 10 nucleotides matching TRBD1. The J segment lost 4 bases and the V segment lost 0 bases, leaving 3 bases of the junction unmatched. CDR1 SGHDN and CDR2 FVKESK come from the germline V gene. CDR3 length: 16 residues. The CDR3 here is CASSQEGQGRYNEQFF. CDR3 coding DNA: TGTGCCAGCAGCCAAGAGGGACAGGGGAGGTACAATGAGCAGTTCTTC.

The sample holds a few counts of this clone. The chain joins TRBV11-3 to TRBJ2-2, with D perhaps TRBD1 (6 bases). The CDR3 spans 13 residues. Deletions cut 10 bases from V and 3 bases from J, with 12 bases between. Germline V gene data show CDR1 as SGHNT and CDR2 as YENEEA. The CDR3 nucleotides read TGTGCCACCTCACAGGGCGACACCGGGGAGCTGTTTTTT. It specifies CATSQGDTGELFF.